The 25 T cell receptor beta chains presented below share a single source sample, sequenced in a study of cytomegalovirus exposure and HLA in healthy donors. The PCR ran on 60 Vbeta and 13 Jbeta primers. TCRdb's table, derived via immunoSEQ multiplex PCR, lists solely in-frame clones and lacks some. There are 95,000 to 120,000 clones in the sample; 65% to 75% occur only once, and about 4% lies in the top ten. The specimen was PBMCs. All receptors derive from a woman in her forties in good health and CMV-seropositive.

This sequence joins TRBV7-2 and TRBJ2-5, with 7 bases aligning to TRBD2. J was trimmed by 5 bases and V by 6 bases; bases with no gene match: 12. Germline CDR1 is SGHTA and CDR2 is FQGNSA. CDR3 size: 15 residues. CDR3 loop: CASSLYRRERETQYF. The CDR3 region has the DNA TGTGCCAGCAGTCTTTACAGGCGGGAGCGGGAGACCCAGTACTTC.

This clone occurred a few times. The chain recombines TRBV11-3 with TRBJ2-2, with a weak D call TRBD1 (5 bases). The V end was cut by 5 bases, the J end by 5 bases, with 12 bases between. Germline V gene sequence: CDR1 SGHNT, CDR2 YENEEA. The CDR3 sequence is 14 residues long. CDR3 protein: CASSGAGTTGELFF. DNA for the CDR3: TGTGCCAGCAGCGGGGCAGGAACTACCGGGGAGCTGTTTTTT.

The chain joins TRBV18 to TRBJ1-1; 7 bases map to TRBD1. The germline gives CDR1 KGHSH, CDR2 LQKENI. The CDR3 totals 15 residues. V shed 5 bases, J shed 4 bases, and the junction held 10 bases outside the gene matches. The CDR3 DNA reads TGTGCCAGCTCAGCGACAGGGAAGGGCAGCACTGAAGCTTTCTTT. It encodes CASSATGKGSTEAFF. The full variable domain, its missing parts supplied by reference TRBV18 and TRBJ1-1, is NAGVMQNPRHLVRRRGQEARLRCSPMKGHSHVYWYRQLPEEGLKFMVYLQKENIIDESGMPKERFSAEFPKEGPSILRIQQVVRGDSAAYFCASSATGKGSTEAFFGQGTRLTVV.

The rearrangement links TRBV18 to TRBJ2-5; a possible D gene is TRBD1 (6 bases). Trimming removed 3 bases from V and 5 bases from J, with 22 bases in between. Germline assignment: CDR1 KGHSH and CDR2 LQKENI. This CDR3 spans 17 amino acids. The DNA of the CDR3 is TGTGCCAGCTCACCTATTAACTCACAGGGTCTGAGGGAGACCCAGTACTTC. Its translation is CASSPINSQGLRETQYF.

The rearrangement links TRBV9 to TRBJ2-5; 8 nucleotides align to TRBD2. The germline CDR1 and CDR2 sequences are SGDLS and YYNGEE. CDR3 length: 18 residues. V lost 2 bases and J lost 4; bases outside the gene matches: 16. This CDR3 reads CASSVRQFLRGGGETQYF. The DNA for the CDR3 is TGTGCCAGCAGCGTCCGGCAATTCCTACGGGGGGGTGGAGAGACCCAGTACTTC.

The chain is built from TRBV9 and TRBJ1-6, with unresolved D. The V gene's germline CDR1 is SGDLS and CDR2 YYNGEE. V was clipped by 3 bases and J by 6 bases, with 10 bases between them. CDR3 length equals 14 residues. CDR3 sequence reads: CASSAREINSPLHF. The CDR3 DNA reads TGTGCCAGCAGCGCCCGGGAGATTAATTCACCCCTCCACTTT.

The genes are TRBV11-1 and TRBJ1-4; no clear D. With 4 bases removed from V and 0 bases from J, the gap between germline ends came to 9 bases. The germline V gene encodes CDR1 SGHAT and CDR2 FQDESV (reference sequence). CDR3 length: 15 residues. The chain's CDR3 is CASSSTQATNEKLFF. The CDR3 nucleotides read TGTGCCAGCAGCTCCACTCAGGCAACTAATGAAAAACTGTTTTTT.

This clone was observed a few times. The identical CDR3 is also encoded by other nucleotide sequences in the sample. The chain uses TRBV19 and TRBJ2-6, with D perhaps TRBD1 (6 bases). The CDR3 contains 16 residues. Germline values: CDR1 LNHDA, CDR2 SQIVND (reference sequence). V lost 3 bases, J lost 0 bases, and 9 bases lay in between. The CDR3 spells CASSIGQTSGANVLTF. In DNA, the CDR3 is TGTGCCAGTAGTATCGGACAGACCTCTGGGGCCAACGTCCTGACTTTC.

The chain uses TRBV6-5 and TRBJ1-1; D unresolved. Germline CDR1 MNHEY, CDR2 SVGAGI. CDR3 size: 11 residues. V was cut by 6 bases and J by 6 bases, with 8 bases left in between. In nucleotides, the CDR3 is TGTGCCAGCAGCCCTTTCGCTGAAGCTTTCTTT. This sequence encodes CASSPFAEAFF.

The chain combines TRBV5-3 with TRBJ1-2; TRBD1 agrees at 8 bases. TRBV5-3 is an ORF, with its function uncertain. The junction had 13 bases not matched to a gene; V was cut back by 2 bases and J by 4 bases. CDR3 length: 17 residues. CDR3 region: CARSLQGDPLTAYGYTF. The CDR3, as DNA: TGTGCCAGAAGCTTACAGGGGGACCCGCTCACAGCCTATGGCTACACCTTC.

This clone was counted only a few times. The chain recombines TRBV7-2 with TRBJ2-7; tentatively, D is TRBD2 (6 bases). The CDR3 is 14 residues long. Per the germline V gene, CDR1 is SGHTA and CDR2 is FQGNSA. The V end lost 0 bases, the J end lost 5 bases, and 11 bases lay between the germline ends. Here the CDR3 DNA reads TGTGCCAGCAGCTTAGCACGCGGGGTCCACGAGCAGTACTTC. It codes for CASSLARGVHEQYF.

The chain combines TRBV5-4 with TRBJ2-2; D remains unclear. V was trimmed by 2 bases and J by 4 bases, leaving 6 bases between them. Per germline, CDR1 SGHNT and CDR2 YYREEE (reference sequence). The CDR3 runs to 13 residues. The CDR3 DNA reads as TGTGCCAGCAGCTTACAGCTCACCGGGGAGCTGTTTTTT. It yields the protein CASSLQLTGELFF.

The chain uses TRBV2 and TRBJ1-4; TRBD1 might be the D (6 bases). Deletions cut 2 bases from V and 8 bases from J, with 15 bases between. This CDR3 contains 15 residues. Germline loops: CDR1 SNHLY, CDR2 FYNNEI. The CDR3 region is CASSESTGEQEKLFF. The CDR3 DNA follows: TGTGCCAGCAGTGAATCGACAGGAGAACAGGAAAAACTGTTTTTT.

The CDR3 region has the DNA TGCGCCAGCAGCTCGACATTCGACAGCTCCTACGAGCAGTACTTC. Encoded protein: CASSSTFDSSYEQYF. The chain employs TRBV5-1 and TRBJ2-7, with D possibly TRBD1 on 5 matching bases. The CDR3 spans 15 residues. Deletions cut 3 bases from V and 0 bases from J, with 13 bases between. The germline V gene encodes CDR1 SGHRS and CDR2 YFSETQ. The full variable domain, rest sourced from reference TRBV5-1 and TRBJ2-7, is KAGVTQTPRYLIKTRGQQVTLSCSPISGHRSVSWYQQTPGQGLQFLFEYFSETQRNKGNFPGRFSGRQFSNSRSEMNVSTLELGDSALYLCASSSTFDSSYEQYFGPGTRLTVT.

V is TRBV18 and J is TRBJ1-3; D unclear. The CDR3 consists of 15 residues. The V end lost 3 bases, the J end lost 0 bases, and 9 bases lay between the germline ends. The germline V gene has CDR1 KGHSH and CDR2 LQKENI. CDR3: CASSPGGSSGNTIYF. The CDR3 DNA reads as TGTGCCAGCTCACCCGGCGGGAGCTCTGGAAACACCATATATTTT.

The V gene is TRBV27, the J gene TRBJ1-1, with 8 positions matching TRBD1. The trim removed 4 bases at V and 4 bases at J, leaving 17 bases unmatched. Germline V lookup: CDR1 MNHEY, CDR2 SMNVEV (reference sequence). There are 18 residues in the CDR3. The CDR3 here is CASSSWDRTHPYGTEAFF. The CDR3, as DNA: TGTGCCAGCAGTTCTTGGGACAGGACGCACCCATACGGCACTGAAGCTTTCTTT.

The V gene is TRBV20-1, the J gene TRBJ1-2; D is possibly TRBD1 (5 bases). CDR1 DFQATT and CDR2 SNEGSKA come from the germline V gene (reference sequence). This CDR3 spans 11 amino acids. V was trimmed by 0 bases and J by 7 bases, leaving 6 bases between them. In nucleotides, the CDR3 is TGCAGTGCTAGAGAAGGGGCTGGCTACACCTTC. This translates into CSAREGAGYTF.

This clone has only a few counts. J is TRBJ2-5 and V is TRBV27; the D gene is possibly TRBD2 (6 bases). This CDR3 has 13 residues. The V gene's germline CDR1 is MNHEY and CDR2 SMNVEV (reference sequence). The V end lost 3 bases, the J end lost 7 bases, and 12 bases lay between the germline ends. In nucleotides, the CDR3 is TGTGCCAGCAGTTTTGGCGGGGAAGGGACCCAGTACTTC. Amino acids: CASSFGGEGTQYF.

The J gene is TRBJ1-2, the V gene TRBV9; weak D call: TRBD1 (6 bases). Trimming left V 3 bases short and J 6 bases short, with 12 bases between. CDR3 size: 13 residues. The germline CDR1 and CDR2 sequences are SGDLS and YYNGEE. CDR3 nucleotides: TGTGCCAGCAGCGCAGGGGTTTACGATGGCTACACCTTC. Its translation: CASSAGVYDGYTF.

This chain joins TRBV4-2 and TRBJ2-5; 9 nucleotides line up with TRBD2. The CDR3 loop spans 18 amino acids. V gave up 1 base and J gave up 3 bases; unmatched junction bases: 12. Germline CDR1 and CDR2: LGHNA and YNFKEQ. CDR3 bases: TGTGCCAGCAGCCAAGTAGAGGCGGGGGGGCTTTTGGAAGAGACCCAGTACTTC. Protein: CASSQVEAGGLLEETQYF.

This clone occurred a few times. The J gene is TRBJ1-6, the V gene TRBV30, with 7 bases lining up with TRBD1. This CDR3 contains 15 residues. Germline V gene data show CDR1 as GTSNPN and CDR2 as SVGIG (reference sequence). V dropped 4 bases and J dropped 6; count of bases not matched to a gene: 9. The CDR3 DNA reads TGTGCCTGGACTAGGACAGGTCTGAGTAATTCACCCCTCCACTTT. Protein: CAWTRTGLSNSPLHF.

The chain's CDR3 is CATSRDGDYEQYF. Here the CDR3 DNA reads TGTGCCACCAGCAGAGACGGGGACTACGAGCAGTACTTC. This chain joins TRBV15 and TRBJ2-7, with D perhaps matching TRBD2 (5 bases). The ends were cut back, 0 bases at V and 3 bases at J, with 6 bases in the middle. CDR3 length equals 13 residues. From germline, CDR1 is LNHNV and CDR2 YYDKDF (reference sequence).

The chain is built from TRBV6-5 and TRBJ2-1; 10 bases map to TRBD2. The CDR3 runs 15 residues. Germline lookup yields CDR1 MNHEY and CDR2 SVGAGI. Trimming at V came to 4 bases and at J to 3 bases, leaving 3 bases not matched to a gene. CDR3: CASSSLAGSYNEQFF. The CDR3, as DNA: TGTGCCAGCAGTTCACTAGCGGGGAGCTACAATGAGCAGTTCTTC.

On this clone: At one boundary the junction diverges from the germline segment, which might be a read error. The rearrangement links TRBV7-3 to TRBJ2-2, with 8 bases identical to TRBD1. The CDR3 contains 16 residues. Germline CDR1 is SGHTA and CDR2 is FQGTGA. CDR3 sequence (DNA): TGTGCCAGCAGCTCGCGGACAGGGTCGAAGACCGGGGAGCTGTTTTTT. Translating it yields CASSSRTGSKTGELFF. The whole variable domain, remainder taken from reference TRBV7-3 and TRBJ2-2, is GAGVSQTPSNKVTEKGKYVELRCDPISGHTALYWYRQSLGQGPEFLIYFQGTGAADDSGLPNDRFFAVRPEGSVSTLKIQRTERGDSAVYLCASSSRTGSKTGELFFGEGSRLTVL.

V usage is TRBV5-1 and J usage is TRBJ2-7; 8 bases match TRBD2. Per the germline V gene, CDR1 is SGHRS and CDR2 is YFSETQ. V was pared by 4 bases and J by 0 bases, with 6 bases of the junction left unmatched. The CDR3 has 15 amino acids. The CDR3 spells CASSMTSESSYEQYF. The CDR3 DNA reads TGCGCCAGCAGCATGACTAGCGAGAGCTCCTACGAGCAGTACTTC.